The next 8 T cell receptor beta chains were all read from a single sample in a study of cytomegalovirus exposure and HLA in healthy donors. The PCR used 60 Vbeta and 13 Jbeta primers. Data came from immunoSEQ multiplex PCR; TCRdb stores just in-frame clones and leaves some out. The sample holds about 130,000 clones, 65% to 85% seen once. The sequenced sample was PBMCs. All receptors come from a middle-aged woman in good health and CMV-seronegative.

The gene calls are TRBV7-9 and TRBJ1-6; D possibly corresponds to TRBD1 (6 bases). Germline V lookup: CDR1 SEHNR, CDR2 FQNEAQ (reference sequence). The CDR3 length is 15 residues. Trimming stripped 3 bases from V and 8 bases from J, with 14 bases between. The CDR3 reads CASSFWSGDYSPLHF. CDR3 in DNA: TGTGCCAGCAGCTTCTGGTCAGGGGATTATTCACCCCTCCACTTT.

V is TRBV7-2 and J is TRBJ2-6, with a tentative D call TRBD2 (6 bases). From germline, CDR1 is SGHTA and CDR2 FQGNSA. This CDR3 has 17 amino acids. The V gene lost 5 bases and the J gene lost 0 bases, with 14 bases spanning the gap. The CDR3 sequence: CASSAAGFGSGANVLTF. CDR3 coding DNA: TGTGCCAGCAGCGCCGCGGGGTTTGGCTCTGGGGCCAACGTCCTGACTTTC.

The gene calls are TRBV7-9 and TRBJ1-5; no clear D gene. The CDR3 consists of 14 residues. Germline V gene sequence: CDR1 SEHNR, CDR2 FQNEAQ (reference sequence). V was shortened by 7 bases and J by 4 bases, with 14 bases between the two germline ends. DNA for the CDR3: TGTGCCAGCACCTTTGAGGAGTGGAATCAGCCCCAGCATTTT. Amino acid sequence: CASTFEEWNQPQHF.

The V gene is TRBV7-3, the J gene TRBJ1-1, with TRBD1 matching over 7 bases. Germline CDR1 is SGHTA and CDR2 is FQGTGA. Germline trimming cut 4 bases from V and 11 bases from J; bases unmatched to any gene: 13. This CDR3 spans 14 amino acids. The CDR3 coding sequence is TGTGCCAGCAGCTCCACCGCGGAGGGGGCTAGGGCTTTCTTT. This translates into CASSSTAEGARAFF.

This clone was recorded once. The chain links TRBV12-5 to TRBJ2-5; D is perhaps TRBD2 (5 bases). Germline V gene lookup returns CDR1 LGHNT and CDR2 FRNRAP. The V end lost 7 bases, the J end lost 1 base, and 7 bases lay between the germline ends. The CDR3 totals 12 residues. The CDR3 loop is CASAGVQETQYF. CDR3 coding DNA: TGTGCTAGTGCCGGGGTCCAAGAGACCCAGTACTTC. The variable domain in full, with the rest retrieved from reference TRBV12-5 and TRBJ2-5, is DARVTQTPRHKVTEMGQEVTMRCQPILGHNTVFWYRQTMMQGLELLAYFRNRAPLDDSGMPKDRFSAEMPDATLATLKIQPSEPRDSAVYFCASAGVQETQYFGPGTRLLVL.

In its sample, this clone was seen once. The V call is TRBV10-1, the J call TRBJ2-3; 14 bases align to TRBD2. The CDR3 extends over 15 amino acids. The J segment lost 4 bases and the V segment lost 5 bases, leaving 2 bases of the junction unmatched. CDR1 is WNHNN and CDR2 is SYGVQD in the germline V gene (reference sequence). The CDR3, as DNA: TGCGCCAGCAGTCCGACTAGCGGGGGGGCAGATACGCAGTATTTT. Translating gives CASSPTSGGADTQYF.

The chain carries TRBV19 and TRBJ1-2, with TRBD1 identical over 7 bases. J gave up 4 bases and V 5 bases, and 10 bases lay outside the gene matches. The length of the CDR3 is 15 residues. Germline-derived CDR1 and CDR2 are LNHDA and SQIVND (reference sequence). CDR3 bases: TGTGCCAGTAGTCCGTCGACAGGGTTCCGCTATGGCTACACCTTC. Protein: CASSPSTGFRYGYTF.

The J gene is TRBJ2-5, the V gene TRBV29-1; D is ambiguous. Trimming shortened V by 4 bases and J by 5 bases, and 8 bases separated the two germline ends. The CDR3 length is 11 residues. Looked up from germline, CDR1 is SQVTM and CDR2 is ANQGSEA. CDR3 protein: CSVGNKETQYF. CDR3 bases: TGCAGCGTTGGAAACAAGGAGACCCAGTACTTC.